These 26 T cell receptor beta chains were all obtained from the same sample, sequenced in a study of blood T cells in healthy people across ages. Next came a second PCR, run for roughly 6 to 11 cycles, which used a sample-barcoded 5' primer along with a J-beta primer mix. Each CDR3 protein gets one entry after TCRdb re-called the 5' RACE reads with MiXCR. The sample consists of fewer than 1,200,000 distinct CDR3 sequences, approximately 25% of them appearing once. This sample was shared with a second study, whose subject was T cells of mothers and their children.

Sequenced material: blood. The receptor set was obtained from a girl aged 2 to 10 in good health.

This chain uses TRBV9 with TRBJ2-2; D possibly corresponds to TRBD1 (6 bases). Trimming took 4 bases from V and 4 from J, leaving 17 bases between them. CDR3 length: 16 amino acids. Germline V gene sequence: CDR1 SGDLS, CDR2 YYNGEE. For the CDR3, the DNA is TGTGCCAGCAGCCCCCCCTTTGGGGGCTTCACCGGGGAGCTGTTTTTT. Its translation: CASSPPFGGFTGELFF.

This clonotype was observed many times. The chain recombines TRBV6-1 with TRBJ2-7; 10 bases are a match to TRBD1. The trim removed 3 bases at V and 2 bases at J, leaving 4 bases unmatched. The CDR3 sequence is 15 residues long. In germline, CDR1 is MNHNS, CDR2 SASEGT. This CDR3 is CASSDPGTGAYEQYF. In nucleotides, the CDR3 is TGTGCCAGCAGTGATCCCGGGACAGGGGCCTACGAGCAGTACTTC.

This chain uses TRBV7-9 with TRBJ2-7, with unresolved D. CDR1 is SEHNR, CDR2 FQNEAQ, per germline (reference sequence). Trimming left V 4 bases short and J 3 bases short, with 13 bases between. This CDR3 is 14 amino acids long. Here the CDR3 DNA reads TGTGCCAGCAGCTCTAGTAGGGATTTCTACGAGCAGTACTTC. This translates into CASSSSRDFYEQYF.

V and J are TRBV7-2 and TRBJ2-5; 7 positions agree with TRBD2. Per germline, CDR1 SGHTA and CDR2 FQGNSA. The CDR3 has 15 residues. J gave up 5 bases and V 4 bases, and 10 bases lay outside the gene matches. CDR3 in amino acids: CASSSRLAREETQYF. In DNA, the CDR3 is TGTGCCAGCAGCTCCCGACTAGCTCGAGAGGAGACCCAGTACTTC.

V usage is TRBV18 and J usage is TRBJ2-1, with D unresolved. Germline V gene data show CDR1 as KGHSH and CDR2 as LQKENI. With 0 bases removed from V and 5 bases from J, the gap between germline ends came to 2 bases. CDR3 length equals 12 residues. CDR3 amino acids: CASSPPNNEQFF. CDR3 DNA: TGTGCCAGCTCACCACCAAACAATGAGCAGTTCTTC.

In regard to this clonotype: With a much larger clone just one base away, this may be a read error. The chain combines TRBV10-3 with TRBJ2-7; D gene unclear. The CDR3 covers 13 residues. The germline CDR1 and CDR2 sequences are ENHRY and SYGVKD. CDR3 sequence reads: CAVSEWQAYEQYF. The CDR3 bases are TGTGCCGTCAGTGAGTGGCAGGCCTACGAGCAGTACTTC.

V gene TRBV2 combines with J gene TRBJ2-4; D not resolved. Germline lookup yields CDR1 SNHLY and CDR2 FYNNEI. V lost 3 bases and J lost 1, with 16 bases in between. The CDR3 has 17 residues. CDR3 coding DNA: TGTGCCAGCAGTGATGTGGCGACATTCGAGGCCAAAAACATTCAGTACTTC. Translated, it gives CASSDVATFEAKNIQYF.

The chain employs TRBV12-3 or TRBV12-4 and TRBJ1-3; no reliable D call. There are 14 residues in the CDR3. Between the trimmed V and J ends, which lost 6 bases and 3 bases, there was a span of 12 bases. CDR3 bases: TGTGCCAGCAGCCCCGGATGGGATGGAAACACCATATATTTT. It translates to CASSPGWDGNTIYF.

This clonotype has only a few counts. A read error may produce the germline difference seen at one junction end. The chain uses TRBV7-9 and TRBJ2-6; the D is unclear. The CDR3 is 15 residues long. Looked up from germline, CDR1 is SEHNR and CDR2 is FQNEAQ (reference sequence). CDR3 loop: CVSSPFNSGANVLTF. The CDR3 DNA follows: TGTGTCAGCAGTCCCTTTAACTCTGGGGCCAACGTCCTGACTTTC.

This clonotype appeared a few times. The chain has TRBV2 and TRBJ2-3, with D unclear. CDR1 and CDR2 (germline): SNHLY, FYNNEI. V was clipped by 5 bases and J by 4 bases, with 16 bases between them. This CDR3 is built from 15 residues. CDR3 protein: CASSSRTFSSDTQYF. CDR3 DNA sequence: TGTGCCAGCAGTTCTAGAACTTTTTCGTCAGATACGCAGTATTTT.

This chain uses TRBV7-9 with TRBJ1-2; 8 bases line up with TRBD1. The junction had 4 bases not matched to a gene; V was cut back by 2 bases and J by 2 bases. The germline CDR1 and CDR2 sequences are SEHNR and FQNEAQ (reference sequence). The length of the CDR3 is 15 residues. CDR3 residues: CASSLRTGPNYGYTF. The CDR3 nucleotides read TGTGCCAGCAGCTTAAGGACAGGGCCCAACTATGGCTACACCTTC.

The rearrangement joins TRBV4-1 to TRBJ2-5; 7 bases are a match to TRBD1. The CDR3 length is 14 residues. V lost 6 bases to trimming and J lost 4 bases; unmatched junction nucleotides: 8. Per the germline V gene, CDR1 is MGHRA and CDR2 is YSYEKL. This CDR3 reads CASRNTGDGETQYF. CDR3 nucleotides: TGCGCCAGCAGGAATACAGGGGATGGAGAGACCCAGTACTTC.

In its sample, this clonotype was seen a few times. The V and J genes are TRBV29-1 and TRBJ2-1; no definite D call. The CDR3 extends over 13 amino acids. Trimming pared 0 bases from V and 4 bases from J, leaving 7 bases between. Germline V lookup: CDR1 SQVTM, CDR2 ANQGSEA. CDR3 residues: CSVEDVQYNEQFF. In nucleotides, the CDR3 is TGCAGCGTTGAAGATGTCCAGTACAATGAGCAGTTCTTC.

The chain combines TRBV29-1 with TRBJ2-5, with a tentative D call TRBD2 (6 bases). Germline V gene lookup returns CDR1 SQVTM and CDR2 ANQGSEA. This CDR3 contains 12 residues. The germline V and J ends were trimmed by 7 bases and 3 bases, with 12 bases remaining between them. CDR3 in amino acids: CSALGLEETQYF. The CDR3 DNA sequence: TGCAGCGCCCTGGGACTTGAAGAGACCCAGTACTTC.

This clonotype was seen ten or more times. The chain employs TRBV7-9 and TRBJ1-1; D gene unclear. V was trimmed by 8 bases and J by 3 bases, leaving 7 bases between them. CDR3 length: 11 residues. Germline CDR1 SEHNR, CDR2 FQNEAQ (reference sequence). Written as DNA, the CDR3 is TGTGCCAGCTTAGCGGACACTGAAGCTTTCTTT. This translates into CASLADTEAFF.

This clonotype has just a few counts. The J gene is TRBJ1-2, the V gene TRBV21-1; the D call of TRBD1 is as the table states it, not checked on the DNA. TRBV21-1 is recorded as a pseudogene. This CDR3 has 13 amino acids. The CDR3 DNA is TGTGCCAGCAAAAAACAGGGGAACTATGGCTACACCTTC. As protein: CASKKQGNYGYTF.

With regard to this clonotype: In this CDR3 the conserved last residue, phenylalanine or tryptophan, is missing, so a read error is likely. The chain combines TRBV20-1 with TRBJ1-2; the D gene is possibly TRBD1 (5 bases). CDR3 size: 12 residues. Germline V gene lookup returns CDR1 DFQATT and CDR2 SNEGSKA (reference sequence). The V gene lost 6 bases and the J gene lost 4 bases, with 12 bases spanning the gap. CDR3 in amino acids: CSAGGSLYGYTL. The DNA of the CDR3 is TGCAGTGCGGGGGGGTCCCTCTATGGCTACACCCTC.

This clonotype appeared a few times. The chain joins TRBV28 to TRBJ2-7; D unclear. CDR3 length: 13 amino acids. Trimming pared 5 bases from V and 4 bases from J, leaving 12 bases between. CDR1 and CDR2 (germline): MDHEN, SYDVKM. CDR3 sequence reads: CASSPRPNYEQYF. In nucleotides, the CDR3 is TGTGCCAGCAGTCCCCGTCCAAATTACGAGCAGTACTTC.

The chain has TRBV15 and TRBJ1-1; D gene ambiguous. The CDR3 totals 16 residues. CDR1 and CDR2 (germline): LNHNV, YYDKDF (reference sequence). The V gene lost 0 bases and the J gene lost 1 base, with 12 bases spanning the gap. The CDR3 spells CATSRDLRSPNTEAFF. DNA of the CDR3: TGTGCCACCAGCAGAGATCTCCGGTCACCGAACACTGAAGCTTTCTTT. Combining the CDR3 with reference TRBV15 and TRBJ1-1 gives the whole variable domain DAMVIQNPRYQVTQFGKPVTLSCSQTLNHNVMYWYQQKSSQAPKLLFHYYDKDFNNEADTPDNFQSRRPNTSFCFLDIRSPGLGDTAMYLCATSRDLRSPNTEAFFGQGTRLTVV.

This clonotype showed up just a few times. The genes are TRBV20-1 and TRBJ1-2; D is unresolved. The V gene lost 4 bases and the J gene lost 4 bases, with 13 bases spanning the gap. The CDR3 is 13 amino acids. Germline loops: CDR1 DFQATT, CDR2 SNEGSKA (reference sequence). The CDR3 coding sequence is TGCAGTGCTACCCCAGACATCCCCTATGGCTACACCTTC. Translating gives CSATPDIPYGYTF.

This sequence joins TRBV29-1 and TRBJ1-1; D is undetermined. V lost 1 base and J 3 bases, leaving 9 bases between the germline ends. The CDR3 covers 13 residues. CDR1 is SQVTM and CDR2 is ANQGSEA in the germline V gene. CDR3 sequence (DNA): TGCAGCGTTGAAGGGCCCCTCTACACTGAAGCTTTCTTT. Its translation is CSVEGPLYTEAFF.

This rearrangement joins TRBV7-3 to TRBJ2-6, with D possibly TRBD1 on 5 matching bases. Germline lookup yields CDR1 SGHTA and CDR2 FQGTGA. The CDR3 covers 17 residues. The ends were cut back, 4 bases at V and 1 base at J, with 14 bases in the middle. CDR3 loop: CASSSAPSGSGANVLTF. The CDR3, as DNA: TGTGCCAGCAGCTCAGCCCCCTCAGGGTCTGGGGCCAACGTCCTGACTTTC.

The V call is TRBV29-1, the J call TRBJ1-2, with a tentative D call TRBD1 (5 bases). V was shortened by 4 bases and J by 0 bases, with 18 bases between the two germline ends. The CDR3 spans 16 residues. The germline gives CDR1 SQVTM, CDR2 ANQGSEA. The CDR3 loop reads CSVAATNQGANYGYTF. The CDR3 DNA follows: TGCAGCGTTGCGGCAACAAACCAGGGAGCTAACTATGGCTACACCTTC. Full variable domain (outside the CDR3, taken from reference TRBV29-1 and TRBJ1-2): SAVISQKPSRDICQRGTSLTIQCQVDSQVTMMFWYRQQPGQSLTLIATANQGSEATYESGFVIDKFPISRPNLTFSTLTVSNMSPEDSSIYLCSVAATNQGANYGYTFGSGTRLTVV.

The chain employs TRBV7-9 and TRBJ2-3, with 9 positions matching TRBD2. V was clipped by 0 bases and J by 2 bases; unmatched bases: 9. The CDR3 is 18 amino acids. The V gene's germline CDR1 is SEHNR and CDR2 FQNEAQ (reference sequence). The CDR3 loop reads CASSLAYGLASLTDTQYF. CDR3 nucleotide sequence: TGTGCCAGCAGCTTAGCGTACGGACTAGCGAGCCTCACAGATACGCAGTATTTT.

The CDR3 spells CASKGEGQGSNEQFF. The CDR3 DNA sequence: TGTGCCAGCAAGGGGGAGGGACAGGGCTCCAATGAGCAGTTCTTC. V and J are TRBV6-5 and TRBJ2-5; 9 bases line up with TRBD1. The J call may be in error: the DNA end matches TRBJ2-1 better. Germline CDR1 MNHEY, CDR2 SVGAGI. This CDR3 spans 15 amino acids.

This clonotype was observed a handful of times. The chain carries TRBV4-1 and TRBJ1-2; 9 bases match TRBD1. Germline-derived CDR1 and CDR2 are MGHRA and YSYEKL. Germline trimming cut 0 bases from V and 8 bases from J; bases unmatched to any gene: 10. This CDR3 contains 16 residues. The CDR3 is CASSQEQGARVRGYTF. CDR3 nucleotide sequence: TGCGCCAGCAGCCAAGAACAGGGGGCCCGAGTAAGGGGCTACACCTTC.